Listed here are 18 T cell receptor beta chains from one sample, sequenced in a study of cytomegalovirus exposure and HLA in healthy donors. This PCR relied on a set of 60 Vbeta primers and 13 Jbeta primers. Repertoires were generated with immunoSEQ multiplex PCR, while TCRdb's copy carries only in-frame clones and drops some. The table has about 120,000 clones, roughly 80% seen once. The source material was PBMCs. The receptor set was obtained from a man aged 18 to 30 in good health and CMV-seropositive.

V and J are TRBV6-1 and TRBJ1-5, with D hard to call. Germline V CDR1 and CDR2: MNHNS, SASEGT. The V end lost 8 bases, the J end lost 2 bases, and 10 bases lay between the germline ends. The CDR3 covers 13 residues. CDR3 nucleotide sequence: TGTGCCAGCGGTAACGGGGGCAATCAGCCCCAGCATTTT. This translates into CASGNGGNQPQHF.

The chain links TRBV5-1 to TRBJ2-2; 8 bases agree with TRBD1. Germline CDR1 and CDR2: SGHRS and YFSETQ. The V and J ends lost 2 bases and 1 base, in that order; junction bases with no gene match: 4. This CDR3 spans 16 amino acids. The CDR3 coding sequence is TGCGCCAGCAGCTTTAGTGGGACAGGGAACACCGGGGAGCTGTTTTTT. It translates to CASSFSGTGNTGELFF.

The chain joins TRBV10-3 to TRBJ1-1; D is perhaps TRBD1 (5 bases). V was trimmed by 8 bases and J by 1 base, leaving 11 bases between them. The CDR3 loop spans 13 amino acids. The germline V gene encodes CDR1 ENHRY and CDR2 SYGVKD. The CDR3 coding sequence is TGTGCCATCTCGGATGGGGCGAACACTGAAGCTTTCTTT. The encoded protein is CAISDGANTEAFF.

This chain connects TRBV19 to TRBJ2-2; 8 nucleotides line up with TRBD1. With V trimmed by 2 bases and J by 7 bases, 6 bases remained unmatched. Per the germline V gene, CDR1 is LNHDA and CDR2 is SQIVND (reference sequence). This CDR3 contains 15 residues. The chain's CDR3 is CASSIRWDRSGELFF. The CDR3 DNA reads TGTGCCAGTAGTATAAGGTGGGACAGGAGCGGGGAGCTGTTTTTT.

The chain uses TRBV10-3 and TRBJ2-3; the match to TRBD2 covers 8 bases. Trimming took 6 bases from V and 1 from J; bases not matched to a gene: 0. This CDR3 is 13 amino acids long. Germline values: CDR1 ENHRY, CDR2 SYGVKD. The chain's CDR3 is CAIRLAGTDTQYF. The CDR3 nucleotides read TGTGCCATCAGACTAGCGGGCACAGATACGCAGTATTTT.

V is TRBV6-1 and J is TRBJ1-2; D call uncertain. This CDR3 spans 11 amino acids. CDR1 is MNHNS, CDR2 SASEGT, per germline. V was trimmed by 10 bases and J by 0 bases, leaving 6 bases between them. The CDR3 protein is CAIGTNYGYTF. CDR3 bases: TGTGCCATCGGGACTAACTATGGCTACACCTTC.

The chain uses TRBV7-8 and TRBJ1-3; TRBD1 might be the D (6 bases). V dropped 5 bases and J dropped 4 bases, with 12 bases sitting between them. CDR1 and CDR2 from the germline V gene are SGHVS and FQNEAQ. CDR3 length: 14 amino acids. The DNA for the CDR3 is TGTGCCAGCAGCCTAAGACAGGTCGGAAACACCATATATTTT. Its protein is CASSLRQVGNTIYF.

The J gene is TRBJ2-2, the V gene TRBV13, with a tentative D call TRBD1 (6 bases). The CDR3 has 15 amino acids. The germline gives CDR1 PRHDT, CDR2 FYEKMQ (reference sequence). V was clipped by 1 base and J by 3 bases, with 9 bases between them. CDR3 region: CASSLEGDDTGELFF. The CDR3 DNA follows: TGTGCCAGCAGCTTAGAGGGGGACGACACCGGGGAGCTGTTTTTT.

The gene calls are TRBV18 and TRBJ1-2; D might be TRBD1 (5 bases). The CDR3 has 15 residues. The V gene lost 3 bases and the J gene lost 2 bases, with 13 bases spanning the gap. CDR1 and CDR2 (germline): KGHSH, LQKENI. Written as DNA, the CDR3 is TGTGCCAGCTCACCTAGCGGGGGACGCAACTATGGCTACACCTTC. Its protein is CASSPSGGRNYGYTF.

The V call is TRBV23-1, the J call TRBJ1-1; TRBD1 aligns across 12 bases. TRBV23-1 is treated as an ORF (open reading frame) with a function not yet certain. V shed 3 bases, J shed 1 base, and the junction held 6 bases outside the gene matches. This CDR3 has 17 residues. The CDR3 is CASSQPGQGARNTEAFF. The CDR3 coding sequence is TGCGCCAGCAGTCAGCCGGGACAGGGGGCAAGGAACACTGAAGCTTTCTTT.

The V gene is TRBV29-1, the J gene TRBJ2-5, with 8 bases fitting TRBD1. The last part of the DNA fits TRBJ2-7 better; the J call may be wrong. This CDR3 is built from 15 residues. Germline V lookup: CDR1 SQVTM, CDR2 ANQGSEA. CDR3 in amino acids: CSVEDRDRGVYEQYF. For the CDR3, the DNA is TGCAGCGTTGAAGACCGAGACAGGGGAGTTTACGAGCAGTACTTC.

This clone has a handful of counts. This chain uses TRBV25-1 with TRBJ2-5; D gene unclear. The CDR3 totals 13 residues. The V and J ends lost 3 bases and 9 bases respectively, with 14 bases between them. Germline V gives CDR1 MGHDK, CDR2 SYGVNS. This CDR3 is CASSEVLGLAQYF. For the CDR3, the DNA is TGTGCCAGCAGTGAGGTCCTGGGCCTGGCCCAGTACTTC.

This clone showed up just once. V and J are TRBV6-1 and TRBJ2-1; D not certain. Trimming stripped 1 base from V and 5 bases from J, with 12 bases between. CDR3 length: 15 amino acids. CDR1 and CDR2 (germline): MNHNS, SASEGT. The CDR3 is CASSEDLHRHNEQFF. CDR3 DNA sequence: TGTGCCAGCAGTGAAGATTTGCACAGACACAATGAGCAGTTCTTC.

This chain uses TRBV14 with TRBJ2-5, with 7 positions matching TRBD1. With 4 bases clipped from V and 5 bases from J, the junction kept 10 bases outside the gene matches. Germline V gene sequence: CDR1 SGHDN, CDR2 FVKESK. The CDR3 is 15 amino acids. The CDR3 here is CASSRFHRDSETQYF. CDR3 sequence (DNA): TGTGCCAGCAGCCGATTTCACCGGGACAGCGAGACCCAGTACTTC.

The genes are TRBV6-1 and TRBJ1-2; 7 bases fit TRBD1. The CDR3 is 12 residues long. Trimming took 5 bases from V and 4 from J; bases not matched to a gene: 1. The V gene's germline CDR1 is MNHNS and CDR2 SASEGT. CDR3 sequence (DNA): TGTGCCAGCAGTCGACAGGGCTATGGCTACACCTTC. It yields the protein CASSRQGYGYTF.

This clone occurred once. The gene calls are TRBV5-1 and TRBJ2-1, with 9 bases identical to TRBD2. Trimming at V came to 4 bases and at J to 0 bases, leaving 20 bases not matched to a gene. The CDR3 contains 21 residues. The germline V gene encodes CDR1 SGHRS and CDR2 YFSETQ. The CDR3 protein is CASSTGRHLRVSGSSYNEQFF. The DNA of the CDR3 is TGCGCCAGCAGCACAGGGAGACACCTTAGGGTTAGCGGGAGCTCCTACAATGAGCAGTTCTTC.

Only a few counts were recorded for this clone. The rearrangement uses TRBV7-9 and TRBJ2-5, with D unresolved. This CDR3 contains 14 residues. Trimming removed 5 bases from V and 1 base from J, with 11 bases in between. Germline CDR1 reads SEHNR; CDR2 reads FQNEAQ (reference sequence). The CDR3 region has the DNA TGTGCCAGCAGCCCGTGGAGCACCCAAGAGACCCAGTACTTC. This translates into CASSPWSTQETQYF.

The V gene is TRBV11-2, the J gene TRBJ2-7; 7 positions match TRBD1. This CDR3 spans 16 amino acids. Germline assignment: CDR1 SGHAT and CDR2 FQNNGV. Trimming removed 4 bases from V and 3 bases from J; junction bases left unmatched: 12. The DNA of the CDR3 is TGTGCCAGCAGCTCAATAACAGGGGCCGTCATCTACGAGCAGTACTTC. Its translation: CASSSITGAVIYEQYF.